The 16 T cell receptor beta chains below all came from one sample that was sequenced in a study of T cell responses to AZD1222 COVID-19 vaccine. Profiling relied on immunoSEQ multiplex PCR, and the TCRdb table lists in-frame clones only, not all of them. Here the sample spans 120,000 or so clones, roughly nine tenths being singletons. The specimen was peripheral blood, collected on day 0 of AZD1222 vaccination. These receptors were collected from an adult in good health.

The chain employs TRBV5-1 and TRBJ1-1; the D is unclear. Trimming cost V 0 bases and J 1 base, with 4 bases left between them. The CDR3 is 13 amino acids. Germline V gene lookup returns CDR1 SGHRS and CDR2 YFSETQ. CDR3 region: CASSLEENTEAFF. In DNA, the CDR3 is TGCGCCAGCAGCTTGGAGGAGAACACTGAAGCTTTCTTT.

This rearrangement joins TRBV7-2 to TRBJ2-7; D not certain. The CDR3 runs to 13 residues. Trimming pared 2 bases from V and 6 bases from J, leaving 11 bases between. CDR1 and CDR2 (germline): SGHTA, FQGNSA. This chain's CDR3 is CASSLFLPGEQYF. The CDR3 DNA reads TGTGCCAGCAGCTTATTTCTACCCGGCGAGCAGTACTTC. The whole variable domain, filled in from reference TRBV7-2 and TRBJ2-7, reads GAGVSQSPSNKVTEKGKDVELRCDPISGHTALYWYRQSLGQGLEFLIYFQGNSAPDKSGLPSDRFSAERTGGSVSTLTIQRTQQEDSAVYLCASSLFLPGEQYFGPGTRLTVT.

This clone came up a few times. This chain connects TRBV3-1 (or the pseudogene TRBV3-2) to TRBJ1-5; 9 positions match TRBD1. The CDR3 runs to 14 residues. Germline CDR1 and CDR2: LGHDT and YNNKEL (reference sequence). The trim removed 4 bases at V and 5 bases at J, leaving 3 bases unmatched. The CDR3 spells CASSPQGAYQPQHF. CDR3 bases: TGTGCCAGCAGCCCACAGGGGGCCTATCAGCCCCAGCATTTT.

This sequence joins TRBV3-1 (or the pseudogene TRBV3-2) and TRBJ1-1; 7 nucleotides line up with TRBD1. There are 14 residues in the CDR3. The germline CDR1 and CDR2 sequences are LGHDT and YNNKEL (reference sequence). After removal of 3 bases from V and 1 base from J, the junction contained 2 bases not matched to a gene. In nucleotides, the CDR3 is TGTGCCAGCAGCCACGGACAGGAGAACACTGAAGCTTTCTTT. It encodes CASSHGQENTEAFF.

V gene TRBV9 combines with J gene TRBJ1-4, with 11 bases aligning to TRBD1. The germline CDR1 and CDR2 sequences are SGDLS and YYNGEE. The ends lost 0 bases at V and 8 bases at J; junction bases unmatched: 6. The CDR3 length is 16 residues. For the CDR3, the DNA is TGTGCCAGCAGCGTAGGGACAGGGGGCGTCGGGGAAAAACTGTTTTTT. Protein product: CASSVGTGGVGEKLFF.

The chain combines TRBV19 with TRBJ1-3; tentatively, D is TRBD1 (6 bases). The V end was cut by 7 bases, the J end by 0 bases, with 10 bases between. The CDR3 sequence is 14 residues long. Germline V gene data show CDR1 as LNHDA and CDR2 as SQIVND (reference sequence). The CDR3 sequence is CASNIQGSGNTIYF. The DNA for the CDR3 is TGTGCCAGTAACATACAGGGCTCTGGAAACACCATATATTTT. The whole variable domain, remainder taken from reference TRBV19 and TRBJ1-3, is DGGITQSPKYLFRKEGQNVTLSCEQNLNHDAMYWYRQDPGQGLRLIYYSQIVNDFQKGDIAEGYSVSREKKESFPLTVTSAQKNPTAFYLCASNIQGSGNTIYFGEGSWLTVV.

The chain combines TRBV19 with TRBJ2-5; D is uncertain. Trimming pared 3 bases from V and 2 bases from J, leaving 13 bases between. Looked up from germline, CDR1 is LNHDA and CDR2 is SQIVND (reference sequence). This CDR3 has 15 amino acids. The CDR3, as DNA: TGTGCCAGTAGTATTGGAGACGGAAGTCAAGAGACCCAGTACTTC. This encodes CASSIGDGSQETQYF.

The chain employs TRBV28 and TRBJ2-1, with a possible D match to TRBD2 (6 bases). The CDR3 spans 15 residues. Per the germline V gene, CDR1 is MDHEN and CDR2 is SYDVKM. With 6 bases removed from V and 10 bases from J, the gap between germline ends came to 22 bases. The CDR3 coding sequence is TGTGCCAGCAGGCGTACGGGACTCACCGCGCCGGAGCAGTTCTTC. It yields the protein CASRRTGLTAPEQFF.

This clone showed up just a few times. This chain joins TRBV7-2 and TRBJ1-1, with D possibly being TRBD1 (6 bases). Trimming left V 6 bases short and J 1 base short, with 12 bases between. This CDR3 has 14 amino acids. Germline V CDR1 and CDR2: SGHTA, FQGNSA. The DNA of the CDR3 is TGTGCCAGCAGTCCTAGGGGGGCGAACACTGAAGCTTTCTTT. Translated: CASSPRGANTEAFF.

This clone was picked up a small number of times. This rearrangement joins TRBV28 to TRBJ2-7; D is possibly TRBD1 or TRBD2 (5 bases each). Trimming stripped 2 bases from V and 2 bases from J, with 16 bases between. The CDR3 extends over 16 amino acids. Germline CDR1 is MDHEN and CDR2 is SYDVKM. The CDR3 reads CASSLPPVGDPYEQYF. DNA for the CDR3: TGTGCCAGCAGTTTACCCCCAGTCGGGGACCCCTACGAGCAGTACTTC.

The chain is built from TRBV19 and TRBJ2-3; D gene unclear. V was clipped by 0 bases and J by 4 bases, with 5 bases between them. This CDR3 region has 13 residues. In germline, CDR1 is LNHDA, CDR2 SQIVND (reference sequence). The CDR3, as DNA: TGTGCCAGTAGTATAGACGAGGCAGATACGCAGTATTTT. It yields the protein CASSIDEADTQYF.

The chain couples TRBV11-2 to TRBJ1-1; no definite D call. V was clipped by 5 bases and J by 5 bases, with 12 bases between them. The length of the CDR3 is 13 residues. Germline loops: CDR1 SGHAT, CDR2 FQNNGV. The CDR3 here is CASSPLGWTEAFF. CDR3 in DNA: TGTGCCAGCAGCCCCCTCGGATGGACTGAAGCTTTCTTT.

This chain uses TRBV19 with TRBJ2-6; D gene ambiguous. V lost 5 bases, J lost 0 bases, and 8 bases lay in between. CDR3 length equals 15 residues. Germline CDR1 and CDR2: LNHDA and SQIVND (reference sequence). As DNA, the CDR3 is TGTGCCAGTAGTCTCCAGAGCTCTGGGGCCAACGTCCTGACTTTC. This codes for CASSLQSSGANVLTF.

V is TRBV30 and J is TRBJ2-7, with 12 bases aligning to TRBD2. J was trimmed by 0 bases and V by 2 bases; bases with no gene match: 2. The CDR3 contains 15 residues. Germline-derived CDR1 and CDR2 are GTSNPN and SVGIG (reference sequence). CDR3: CAWSTTSGSSYEQYF. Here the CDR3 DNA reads TGTGCCTGGAGTACGACTAGCGGGAGCTCCTACGAGCAGTACTTC.

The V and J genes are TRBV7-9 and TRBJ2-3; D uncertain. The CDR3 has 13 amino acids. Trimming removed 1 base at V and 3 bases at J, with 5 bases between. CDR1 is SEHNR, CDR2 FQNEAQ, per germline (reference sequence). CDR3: CASSLGATDTQYF. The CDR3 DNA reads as TGTGCCAGCAGCTTAGGAGCGACAGATACGCAGTATTTT.

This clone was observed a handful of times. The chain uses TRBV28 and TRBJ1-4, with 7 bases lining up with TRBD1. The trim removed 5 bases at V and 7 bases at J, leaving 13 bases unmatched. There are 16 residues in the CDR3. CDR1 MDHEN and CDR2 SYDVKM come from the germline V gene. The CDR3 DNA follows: TGTGCCAGCAGTCTACCTCAGATAGGGGGCAGTGAAAAACTGTTTTTT. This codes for CASSLPQIGGSEKLFF.